What follows are 14 T cell receptor beta chains derived from one specimen sequenced in a study of blood T cell repertoires in COVID-19. Generated by immunoSEQ multiplex PCR, the TCRdb table keeps only in-frame clones and is missing some. Of around 200,000 clones listed, around 85% were seen once; the top ten hold under 20%. The sample was PBMCs or T cells enriched from blood (not recorded which). The receptors originated from a middle-aged man who had recovered from COVID-19.

The CDR3 DNA reads as TGCGCCAGCAGCTTGGGCGGGGGGAACACTGAAGCTTTCTTT. Amino acids: CASSLGGGNTEAFF. This sequence joins TRBV5-1 and TRBJ1-1; TRBD1 might be the D (5 bases). There are 14 residues in the CDR3. The V and J ends lost 0 bases and 1 base respectively, with 7 bases between them. Looked up from germline, CDR1 is SGHRS and CDR2 is YFSETQ. Based on the CDR3 plus reference TRBV5-1 and TRBJ1-1, the full variable domain is KAGVTQTPRYLIKTRGQQVTLSCSPISGHRSVSWYQQTPGQGLQFLFEYFSETQRNKGNFPGRFSGRQFSNSRSEMNVSTLELGDSALYLCASSLGGGNTEAFFGQGTRLTVV.

This chain uses TRBV7-2 with TRBJ1-5; TRBD1 is a possible D gene (6 bases). Germline loops: CDR1 SGHTA, CDR2 FQGNSA. This CDR3 has 17 amino acids. Trimming removed 2 bases from V and 4 bases from J, with 18 bases in between. The CDR3 sequence: CASSLRHRVGGNQPQHF. DNA for the CDR3: TGTGCCAGCAGCTTAAGACACAGGGTCGGTGGTAATCAGCCCCAGCATTTT.

This clone showed up just a few times. The chain combines TRBV7-2 with TRBJ1-4; D not resolved. The CDR3 has 14 residues. Trimming shortened V by 1 base and J by 8 bases, and 11 bases separated the two germline ends. Germline V lookup: CDR1 SGHTA, CDR2 FQGNSA. The CDR3 coding sequence is TGTGCCAGCAGCTTAGGAGGTCCCGGGGAAAAACTGTTTTTT. As protein: CASSLGGPGEKLFF.

The chain links TRBV9 to TRBJ2-7; 7 bases are a match to TRBD1. J lost 1 base, V lost 4 bases, and 2 bases had no gene match. The CDR3 runs 13 residues. The V gene's germline CDR1 is SGDLS and CDR2 YYNGEE. Here the CDR3 reads CASSSGQSYEQYF. The CDR3 DNA reads TGTGCCAGCAGCTCGGGACAGTCCTACGAGCAGTACTTC.

The chain employs TRBV9 and TRBJ2-7, with TRBD1 matching over 12 bases. Germline-derived CDR1 and CDR2 are SGDLS and YYNGEE. The CDR3 totals 17 residues. The V and J ends lost 0 bases and 5 bases, in that order; junction bases with no gene match: 9. The DNA of the CDR3 is TGTGCCAGCAGCGTAGGGTCCGGGACAGGGGGCCTCAACGAGCAGTACTTC. Residues: CASSVGSGTGGLNEQYF.

This clone occurred a few times. This chain joins TRBV28 and TRBJ1-5; 7 nucleotides line up with TRBD1. CDR1 MDHEN and CDR2 SYDVKM come from the germline V gene. The CDR3 covers 16 residues. With V trimmed by 5 bases and J by 1 base, 8 bases remained unmatched. CDR3 sequence reads: CASSRNRGKSNQPQHF. Here the CDR3 DNA reads TGTGCCAGCAGTCGGAACAGGGGAAAGAGCAATCAGCCCCAGCATTTT.

This chain connects TRBV5-6 to TRBJ2-7, with D possibly being TRBD1 (5 bases). V gave up 0 bases and J gave up 6 bases, with 13 bases separating them. The CDR3 is 14 amino acids. Germline V gives CDR1 SGHDT, CDR2 YYEEEE. The CDR3 DNA is TGTGCCAGCAGCTTGGGAAGCAGGGCTGGCGAGCAGTACTTC. Its translation is CASSLGSRAGEQYF.

A word on this clone: One end of the junction does not line up with germline, which may come from a read error. V is TRBV20-1 and J is TRBJ2-3; TRBD2 agrees at 9 bases. Per the germline V gene, CDR1 is DFQATT and CDR2 is SNEGSKA (reference sequence). The CDR3 length is 10 residues. The CDR3 loop reads CSAPGSGSGF. CDR3 DNA: TGCAGTGCCCCGGGTAGCGGGAGCGGTTTT.

This rearrangement joins TRBV3-1 (or the pseudogene TRBV3-2) to TRBJ1-2; 8 nucleotides agree with TRBD1. The CDR3 covers 15 residues. CDR1 is LGHDT and CDR2 is YNNKEL in the germline V gene (reference sequence). The ends lost 2 bases at V and 8 bases at J; junction bases unmatched: 10. The CDR3 loop is CASSQSTGARGGYTF. CDR3 DNA sequence: TGTGCCAGCAGCCAATCGACAGGGGCCAGGGGAGGCTACACCTTC.

The rearrangement links TRBV7-9 to TRBJ2-7; D perhaps matches TRBD2 (6 bases). Trimming took off 0 bases at V and 4 bases at J, with 13 bases between the two ends. Germline CDR1 is SEHNR and CDR2 is FQNEAQ (reference sequence). The CDR3 sequence is 15 residues long. CDR3 sequence (DNA): TGTGCCAGCAGCTTAGCGGGGGGAATGATGTACGAGCAGTACTTC. Its protein is CASSLAGGMMYEQYF. Using reference TRBV7-9 and TRBJ2-7 for the parts outside the CDR3, the full variable domain is DTGVSQNPRHKITKRGQNVTFRCDPISEHNRLYWYRQTLGQGPEFLTYFQNEAQLEKSRLLSDRFSAERPKGSFSTLEIQRTEQGDSAMYLCASSLAGGMMYEQYFGPGTRLTVT.

V gene TRBV19 combines with J gene TRBJ1-1, with 7 bases lining up with TRBD1. This CDR3 comprises 15 residues. Germline V gene data show CDR1 as LNHDA and CDR2 as SQIVND (reference sequence). V shed 5 bases and J 4 bases; nucleotides not matched to a gene: 10. The CDR3 loop reads CASSPRQGRSTEAFF. In DNA, the CDR3 is TGTGCCAGTAGTCCACGACAGGGTCGGAGCACTGAAGCTTTCTTT.

This chain joins TRBV14 and TRBJ2-1; TRBD2 might be the D (5 bases). The V gene lost 4 bases and the J gene lost 3 bases, with 13 bases spanning the gap. Germline V lookup: CDR1 SGHDN, CDR2 FVKESK. The CDR3 consists of 15 residues. The CDR3 bases are TGTGCCAGCAGCCGCACCCGGGGAGACTACAATGAGCAGTTCTTC. This translates into CASSRTRGDYNEQFF.

V usage is TRBV28 and J usage is TRBJ2-5; 8 nucleotides agree with TRBD1. The CDR3 totals 15 residues. The germline gives CDR1 MDHEN, CDR2 SYDVKM. V trimming: 6 bases; J trimming: 2 bases; junction bases outside the gene matches: 8. The CDR3 loop is CASRYRDRIQETQYF. As DNA, the CDR3 is TGTGCCAGCAGGTACCGGGACAGGATACAAGAGACCCAGTACTTC.

Regarding this clone: The sample has other DNA sequences that encode this CDR3 too. This chain connects TRBV18 to TRBJ1-5, with 7 bases lining up with TRBD1. CDR3 size: 14 residues. V shed 6 bases and J 2 bases; nucleotides not matched to a gene: 4. CDR1 is KGHSH and CDR2 is LQKENI in the germline V gene. The CDR3 region has the DNA TGTGCCAGCTCCCCTGGACAGGGCAATCAGCCCCAGCATTTT. The encoded protein is CASSPGQGNQPQHF.